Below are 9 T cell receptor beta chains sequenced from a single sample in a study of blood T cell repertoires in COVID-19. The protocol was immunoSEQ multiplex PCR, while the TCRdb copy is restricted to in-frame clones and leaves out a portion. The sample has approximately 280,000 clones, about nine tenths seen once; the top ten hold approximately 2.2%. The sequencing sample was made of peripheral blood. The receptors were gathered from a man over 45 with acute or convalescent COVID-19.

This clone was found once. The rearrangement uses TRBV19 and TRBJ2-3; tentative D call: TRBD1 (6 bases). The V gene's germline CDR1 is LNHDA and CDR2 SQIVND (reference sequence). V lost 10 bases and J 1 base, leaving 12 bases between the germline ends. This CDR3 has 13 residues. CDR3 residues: CATPTGRTDTQYF. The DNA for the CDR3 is TGTGCCACCCCGACAGGCCGCACAGATACGCAGTATTTT.

DNA for the CDR3: TGTGCCAGCAGCCCGGGCGGGCCTAAAAACATTCAGTACTTC. Encoded protein: CASSPGGPKNIQYF. The chain links TRBV11-3 to TRBJ2-4; possible D gene TRBD2, 5 bases. The germline V gene has CDR1 SGHNT and CDR2 YENEEA. CDR3 length equals 14 residues. V was shortened by 5 bases and J by 4 bases, with 12 bases between the two germline ends.

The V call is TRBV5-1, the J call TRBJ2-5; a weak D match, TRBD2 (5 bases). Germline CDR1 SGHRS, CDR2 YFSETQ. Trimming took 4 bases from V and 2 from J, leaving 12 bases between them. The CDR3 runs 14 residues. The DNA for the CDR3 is TGCGCCAGCAGCCGCGAGGGAGATCAAGAGACCCAGTACTTC. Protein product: CASSREGDQETQYF.

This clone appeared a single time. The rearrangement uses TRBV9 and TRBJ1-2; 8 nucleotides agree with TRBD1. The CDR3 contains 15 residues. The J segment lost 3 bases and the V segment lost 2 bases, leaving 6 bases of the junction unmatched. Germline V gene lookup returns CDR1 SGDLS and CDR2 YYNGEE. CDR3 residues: CASSVGAGGDYGYTF. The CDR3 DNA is TGTGCCAGCAGCGTCGGGGCAGGGGGCGACTATGGCTACACCTTC.

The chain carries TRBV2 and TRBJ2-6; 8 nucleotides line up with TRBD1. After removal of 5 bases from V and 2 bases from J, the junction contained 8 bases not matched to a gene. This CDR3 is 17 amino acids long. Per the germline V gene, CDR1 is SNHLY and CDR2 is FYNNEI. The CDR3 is CASSKYQTGAGANVLTF. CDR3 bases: TGTGCCAGCAGTAAATACCAGACAGGGGCTGGGGCCAACGTCCTGACTTTC.

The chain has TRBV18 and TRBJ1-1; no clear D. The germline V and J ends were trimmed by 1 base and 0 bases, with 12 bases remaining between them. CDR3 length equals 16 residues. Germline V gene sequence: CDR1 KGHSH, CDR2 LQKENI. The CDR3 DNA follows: TGTGCCAGCTCACCACTGGGCCCCATCATGAACACTGAAGCTTTCTTT. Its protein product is CASSPLGPIMNTEAFF.

CDR3 sequence (DNA): TGTGCCAGTATAAGACAGGGGCCTGGAAACACCATATATTTT. It encodes CASIRQGPGNTIYF. The chain joins TRBV19 to TRBJ1-3; 8 nucleotides agree with TRBD1. Germline V gives CDR1 LNHDA, CDR2 SQIVND (reference sequence). The CDR3 is 14 residues long. Trimming at V came to 7 bases and at J to 2 bases, leaving 4 bases not matched to a gene. Together with reference TRBV19 and TRBJ1-3, the CDR3 gives the full variable domain: DGGITQSPKYLFRKEGQNVTLSCEQNLNHDAMYWYRQDPGQGLRLIYYSQIVNDFQKGDIAEGYSVSREKKESFPLTVTSAQKNPTAFYLCASIRQGPGNTIYFGEGSWLTVV.

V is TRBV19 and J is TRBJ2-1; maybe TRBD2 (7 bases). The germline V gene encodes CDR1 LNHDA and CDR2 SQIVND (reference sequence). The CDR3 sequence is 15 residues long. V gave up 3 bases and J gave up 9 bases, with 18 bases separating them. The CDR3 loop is CASSILGGGPPEQFF. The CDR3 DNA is TGTGCCAGTAGTATTTTGGGGGGGGGCCCCCCTGAGCAGTTCTTC.

Here the CDR3 DNA reads TGTGCCTGGAGTCTACGGGGCACTGAAGCTTTCTTT. This codes for CAWSLRGTEAFF. V usage is TRBV30 and J usage is TRBJ1-1; D remains unclear. Germline assignment: CDR1 GTSNPN and CDR2 SVGIG (reference sequence). This CDR3 contains 12 residues. The germline V and J ends were trimmed by 2 bases and 4 bases, with 8 bases remaining between them.